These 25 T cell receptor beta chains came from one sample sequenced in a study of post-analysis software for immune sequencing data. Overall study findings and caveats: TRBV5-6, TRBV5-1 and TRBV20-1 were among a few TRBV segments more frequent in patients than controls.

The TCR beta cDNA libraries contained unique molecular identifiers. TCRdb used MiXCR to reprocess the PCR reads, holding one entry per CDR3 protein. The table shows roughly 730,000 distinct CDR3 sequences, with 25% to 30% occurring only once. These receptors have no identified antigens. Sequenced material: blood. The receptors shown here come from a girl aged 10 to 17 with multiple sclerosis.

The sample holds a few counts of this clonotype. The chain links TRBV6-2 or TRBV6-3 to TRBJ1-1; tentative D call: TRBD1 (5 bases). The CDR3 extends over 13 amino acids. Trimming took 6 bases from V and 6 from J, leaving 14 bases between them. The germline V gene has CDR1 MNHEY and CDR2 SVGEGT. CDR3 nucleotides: TGTGCCAGCAGCCCAACCTCGGGGGCTGAAGCTTTCTTT. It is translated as CASSPTSGAEAFF.

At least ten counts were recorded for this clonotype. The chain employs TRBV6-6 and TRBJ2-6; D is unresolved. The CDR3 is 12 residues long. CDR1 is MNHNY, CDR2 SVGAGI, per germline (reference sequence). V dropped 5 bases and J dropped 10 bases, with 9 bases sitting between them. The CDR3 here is CASSRAENVLTF. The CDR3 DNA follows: TGTGCCAGCAGTAGGGCTGAGAACGTCCTGACTTTC.

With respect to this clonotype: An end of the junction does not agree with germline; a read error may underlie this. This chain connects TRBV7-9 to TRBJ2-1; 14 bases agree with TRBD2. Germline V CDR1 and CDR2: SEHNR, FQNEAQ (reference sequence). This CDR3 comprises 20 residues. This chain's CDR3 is CASTLAAGTSGSLSHNEQFF. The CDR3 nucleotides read TGTGCCAGCACCCTAGCGGCGGGGACTAGCGGGAGTCTCTCCCACAATGAGCAGTTCTTC.

In DNA form, the CDR3 reads TGTGCCAGCAGTAAAGAAAGGGACAATGAGCAGTTCTTC. Its translation is CASSKERDNEQFF. J is TRBJ2-1 and V is TRBV6-2 or TRBV6-3; D is ambiguous. Deletions cut 5 bases from V and 5 bases from J, with 10 bases between. The CDR3 has 13 residues. Germline V lookup: CDR1 MNHEY, CDR2 SVGEGT.

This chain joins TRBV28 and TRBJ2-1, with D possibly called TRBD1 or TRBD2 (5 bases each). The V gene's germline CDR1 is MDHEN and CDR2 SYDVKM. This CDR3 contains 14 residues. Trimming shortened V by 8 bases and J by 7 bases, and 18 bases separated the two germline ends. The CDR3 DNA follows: TGTGCCAGCGCCCGGGACCGTACGGGGAATGAGCAGTTCTTC. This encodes CASARDRTGNEQFF.

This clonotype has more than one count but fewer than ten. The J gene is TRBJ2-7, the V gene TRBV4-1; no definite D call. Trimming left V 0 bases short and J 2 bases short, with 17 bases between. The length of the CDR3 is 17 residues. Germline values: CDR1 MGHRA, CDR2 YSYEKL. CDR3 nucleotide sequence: TGCGCCAGCAGCCAAGATCGGACGGGTTCATTCGCCTACGAGCAGTACTTC. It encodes CASSQDRTGSFAYEQYF.

CDR3 sequence reads: CASSQRRDEQYF. The CDR3 bases are TGTGCCAGCAGCCAACGGCGCGACGAGCAGTACTTC. The chain is built from TRBV7-2 and TRBJ2-7; the D is unclear. V lost 5 bases and J 5 bases, leaving 10 bases between the germline ends. The CDR3 sequence is 12 residues long. Germline CDR1 and CDR2: SGHTA and FQGNSA.

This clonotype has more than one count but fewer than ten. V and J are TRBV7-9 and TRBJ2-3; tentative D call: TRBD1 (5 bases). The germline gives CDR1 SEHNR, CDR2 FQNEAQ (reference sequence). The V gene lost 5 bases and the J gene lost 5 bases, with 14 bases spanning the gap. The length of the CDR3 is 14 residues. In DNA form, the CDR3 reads TGTGCCAGCAGCAACCCCCGTCAGGGAGATACGCAGTATTTT. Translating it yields CASSNPRQGDTQYF.

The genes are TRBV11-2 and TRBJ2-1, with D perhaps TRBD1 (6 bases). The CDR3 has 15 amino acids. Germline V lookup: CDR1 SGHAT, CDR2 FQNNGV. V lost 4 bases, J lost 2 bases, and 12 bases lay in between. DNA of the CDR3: TGTGCCAGCAGCTCAACCGACAGGACCTACAATGAGCAGTTCTTC. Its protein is CASSSTDRTYNEQFF.

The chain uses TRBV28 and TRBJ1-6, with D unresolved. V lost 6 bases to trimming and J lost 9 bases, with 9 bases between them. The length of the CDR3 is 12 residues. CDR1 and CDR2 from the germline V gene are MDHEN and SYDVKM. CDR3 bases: TGTGCCAGCAGGCCGCCCGGTTCACCCCTCCACTTT. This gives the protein CASRPPGSPLHF.

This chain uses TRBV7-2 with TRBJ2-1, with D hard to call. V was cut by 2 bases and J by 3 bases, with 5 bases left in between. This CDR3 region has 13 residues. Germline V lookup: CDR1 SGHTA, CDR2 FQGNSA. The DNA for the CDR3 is TGTGCCAGCAGCTTATATAGCTACAATGAGCAGTTCTTC. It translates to CASSLYSYNEQFF.

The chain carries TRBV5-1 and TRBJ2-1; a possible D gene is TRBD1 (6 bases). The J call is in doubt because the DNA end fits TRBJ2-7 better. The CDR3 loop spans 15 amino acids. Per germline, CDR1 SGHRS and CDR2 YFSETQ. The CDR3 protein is CASSLWDMGDNEQYF. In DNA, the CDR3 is TGCGCCAGCAGCTTGTGGGACATGGGGGACAATGAGCAGTACTTC.

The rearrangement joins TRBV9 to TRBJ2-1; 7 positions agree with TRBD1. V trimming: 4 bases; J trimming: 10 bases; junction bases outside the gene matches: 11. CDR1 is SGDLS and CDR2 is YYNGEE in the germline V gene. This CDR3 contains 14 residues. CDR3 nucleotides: TGTGCCAGCAGCCCCCAGGGGGTGACGAGCGAGCAGTTCTTC. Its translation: CASSPQGVTSEQFF.

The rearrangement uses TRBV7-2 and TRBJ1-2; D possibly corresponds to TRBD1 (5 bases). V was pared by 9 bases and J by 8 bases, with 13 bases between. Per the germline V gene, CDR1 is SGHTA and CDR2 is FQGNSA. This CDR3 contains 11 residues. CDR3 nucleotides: TGTGCCAGGGGACGGGGGGGAGGCTACACCTTC. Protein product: CARGRGGGYTF.

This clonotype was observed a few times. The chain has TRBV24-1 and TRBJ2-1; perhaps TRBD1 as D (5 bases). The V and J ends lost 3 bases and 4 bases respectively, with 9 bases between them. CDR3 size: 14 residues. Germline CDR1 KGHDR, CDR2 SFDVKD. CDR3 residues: CATSDPDSYNEQFF. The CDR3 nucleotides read TGTGCCACCAGTGATCCCGACAGTTACAATGAGCAGTTCTTC.

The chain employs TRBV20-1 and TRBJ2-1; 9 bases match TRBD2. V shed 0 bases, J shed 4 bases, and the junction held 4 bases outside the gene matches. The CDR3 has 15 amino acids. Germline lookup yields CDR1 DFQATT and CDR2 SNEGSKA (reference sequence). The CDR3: CSARDLLAGYNEQFF. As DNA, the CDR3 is TGCAGTGCTAGAGATTTGCTAGCGGGATACAATGAGCAGTTCTTC.

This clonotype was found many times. The CDR3 nucleotides are TGCAGTGCTAGCGAGGGGGGCCACGAGCAGTACTTC. This translates into CSASEGGHEQYF. The V and J genes are TRBV20-1 and TRBJ2-7; D possibly uses TRBD1 or TRBD2 (6 bases each). Per the germline V gene, CDR1 is DFQATT and CDR2 is SNEGSKA (reference sequence). The V end lost 3 bases, the J end lost 5 bases, and 11 bases lay between the germline ends. The CDR3 is made up of 12 amino acids.

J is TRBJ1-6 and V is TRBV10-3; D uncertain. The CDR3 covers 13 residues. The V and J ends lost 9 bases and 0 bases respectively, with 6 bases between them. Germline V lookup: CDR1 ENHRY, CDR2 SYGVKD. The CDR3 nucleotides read TGTGCCATGAGCGGCTCCTATAATTCACCCCTCCACTTT. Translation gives CAMSGSYNSPLHF.

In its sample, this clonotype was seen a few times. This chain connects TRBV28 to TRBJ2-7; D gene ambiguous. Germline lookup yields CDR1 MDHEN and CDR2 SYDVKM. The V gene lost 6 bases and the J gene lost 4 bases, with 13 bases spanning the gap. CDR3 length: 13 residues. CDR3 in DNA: TGTGCCAGCAGGGGGTCTGCAAATTACGAGCAGTACTTC. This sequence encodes CASRGSANYEQYF.

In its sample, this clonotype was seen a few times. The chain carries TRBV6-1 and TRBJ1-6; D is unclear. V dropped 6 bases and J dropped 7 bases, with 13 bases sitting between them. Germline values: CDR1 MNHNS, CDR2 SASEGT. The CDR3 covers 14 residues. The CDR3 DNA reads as TGTGCCAGCAGCCCGGCCAGACTCAATTCACCCCTCCACTTT. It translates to CASSPARLNSPLHF.

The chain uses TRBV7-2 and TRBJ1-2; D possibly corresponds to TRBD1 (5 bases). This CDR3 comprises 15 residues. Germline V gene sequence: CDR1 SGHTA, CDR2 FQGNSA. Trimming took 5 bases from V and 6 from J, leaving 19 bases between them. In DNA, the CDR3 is TGTGCCAGCAGCCGCCGCGACGTCGCCAGGGATGGCTACACCTTC. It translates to CASSRRDVARDGYTF.

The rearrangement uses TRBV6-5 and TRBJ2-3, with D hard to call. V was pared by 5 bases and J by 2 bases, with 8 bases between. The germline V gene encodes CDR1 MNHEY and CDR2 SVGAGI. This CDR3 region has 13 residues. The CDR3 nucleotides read TGTGCCAGCAGTCCCATCTACACAGATACGCAGTATTTT. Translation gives CASSPIYTDTQYF.

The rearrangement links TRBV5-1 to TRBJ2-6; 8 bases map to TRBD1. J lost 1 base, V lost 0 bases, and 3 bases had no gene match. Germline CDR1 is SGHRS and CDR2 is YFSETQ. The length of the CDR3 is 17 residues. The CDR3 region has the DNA TGCGCCAGCAGCTTGGAAAGGACAGGGTCTGGGGCCAACGTCCTGACTTTC. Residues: CASSLERTGSGANVLTF.

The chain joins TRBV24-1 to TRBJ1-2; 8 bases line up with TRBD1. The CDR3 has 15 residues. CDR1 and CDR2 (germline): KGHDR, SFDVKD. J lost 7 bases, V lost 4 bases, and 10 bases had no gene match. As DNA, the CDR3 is TGTGCCACCAGTGAGGTCACGGACAGGGCGGCTGGCTACACCTTC. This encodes CATSEVTDRAAGYTF.

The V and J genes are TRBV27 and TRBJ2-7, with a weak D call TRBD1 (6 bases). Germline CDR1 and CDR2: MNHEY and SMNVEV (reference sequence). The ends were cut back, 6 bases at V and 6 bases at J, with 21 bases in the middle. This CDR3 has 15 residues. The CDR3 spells CASRFTGPGGLEQYF. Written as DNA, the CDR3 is TGTGCCAGCAGGTTCACCGGGCCTGGGGGCCTCGAGCAGTACTTC.